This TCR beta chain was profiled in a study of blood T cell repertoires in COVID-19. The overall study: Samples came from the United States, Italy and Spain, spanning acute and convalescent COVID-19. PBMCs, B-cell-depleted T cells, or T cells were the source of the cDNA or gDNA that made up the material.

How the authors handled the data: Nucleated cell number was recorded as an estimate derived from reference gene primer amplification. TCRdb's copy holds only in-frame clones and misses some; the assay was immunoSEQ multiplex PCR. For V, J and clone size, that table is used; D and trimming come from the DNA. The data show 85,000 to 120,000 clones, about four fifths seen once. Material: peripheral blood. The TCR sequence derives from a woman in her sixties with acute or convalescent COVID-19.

This CDR3 reads CASSPLQVTSGTYEQYF. The CDR3 nucleotides are TGTGCCAGCTCACCACTACAGGTGACTAGCGGAACCTACGAGCAGTACTTC. This sequence joins TRBV18 and TRBJ2-7, with 9 positions matching TRBD2. The CDR3 loop spans 17 amino acids. Per the germline V gene, CDR1 is KGHSH and CDR2 is LQKENI. Trimming cost V 1 base and J 2 bases; bases outside gene matches: 9.